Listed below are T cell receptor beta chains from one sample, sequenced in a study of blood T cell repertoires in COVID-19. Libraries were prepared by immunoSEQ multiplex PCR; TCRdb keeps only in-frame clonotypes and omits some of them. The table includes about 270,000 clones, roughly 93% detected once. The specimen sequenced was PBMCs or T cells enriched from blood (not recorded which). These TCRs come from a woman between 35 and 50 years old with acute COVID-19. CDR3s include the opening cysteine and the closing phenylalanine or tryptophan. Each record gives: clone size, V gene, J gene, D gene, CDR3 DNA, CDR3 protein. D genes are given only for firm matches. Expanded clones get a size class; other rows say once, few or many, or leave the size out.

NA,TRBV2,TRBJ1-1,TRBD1,TGTGCCAGCAGACACAGACAGGGGGGAAACACTGAAGCTTTCTTT,CASRHRQGGNTEAFF
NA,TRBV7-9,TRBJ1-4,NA,TGTGCCAGCAGCTTATTACAGGGCGAGGAAAAACTGTTTTTT,CASSLLQGEEKLFF
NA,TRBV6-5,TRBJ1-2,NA,TGTGCCAGCAGTTACTCGACACAGGGCACGAGAGGCTACACCTTC,CASSYSTQGTRGYTF
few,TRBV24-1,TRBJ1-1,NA,TGTGCCACCAGTACCAGCGCGAACACTGAAGCTTTCTTT,CATSTSANTEAFF
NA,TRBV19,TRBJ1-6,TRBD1,TGTGCCAGTGGACAGGGTTATAATTCACCCCTCCACTTT,CASGQGYNSPLHF
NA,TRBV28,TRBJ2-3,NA,TGTGCCAGCAGTACCCCCCGAGGGATGGCGCAGTATTTT,CASSTPRGMAQYF
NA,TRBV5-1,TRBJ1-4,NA,TGCGCCAGCAGCTCGGGGGTCGTTGAAAAACTGTTTTTT,CASSSGVVEKLFF
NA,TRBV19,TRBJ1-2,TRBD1,TGTGCCAGTAGTACAGTCGGGACAGGTAGTAACTATGGCTACACCTTC,CASSTVGTGSNYGYTF
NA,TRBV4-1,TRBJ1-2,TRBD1,TGCGCCAGCAGCCAAGATTGGGACAGTCCCCCCTATGGCTACACCTTC,CASSQDWDSPPYGYTF
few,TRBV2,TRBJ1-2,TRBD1,TGTGCCAGCAGTGCCGACAGGGACGACTATGGCTACACCTTC,CASSADRDDYGYTF
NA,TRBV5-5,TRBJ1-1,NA,TGTGCCAGCAGCTTGACAGGATCTGAAGCTTTCTTT,CASSLTGSEAFF
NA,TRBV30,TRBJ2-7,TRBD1,TGTGCCTGGAGCTTCAGGACAGGGGGCGACGAGCAGTACTTC,CAWSFRTGGDEQYF
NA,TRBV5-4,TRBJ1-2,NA,TGTGCCATACCCGTGGTTACGGGGTTGGGTGGCTACACCTTC,CAIPVVTGLGGYTF
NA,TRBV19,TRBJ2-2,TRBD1,TGTGCCAGTAGTATGCCAGGGGGCAGCACCGGGGAGCTGTTTTTT,CASSMPGGSTGELFF
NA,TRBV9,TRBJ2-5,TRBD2,TGTGCCAGCAGCGTAGGAAGCGGGACGTACCAAGAGACCCAGTACTTC,CASSVGSGTYQETQYF
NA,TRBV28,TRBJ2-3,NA,TGTGCCAGCACTTCTCCCCCGGGGGGCACAGATACGCAGTATTTT,CASTSPPGGTDTQYF
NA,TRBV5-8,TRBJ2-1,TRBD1,TGTGCCAGCAGCTACCGGGACAGGTACAATGAGCAGTTCTTC,CASSYRDRYNEQFF
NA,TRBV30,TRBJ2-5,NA,TGTGCCGTAAGGGGAAAAGAGACCCAGTACTTC,CAVRGKETQYF
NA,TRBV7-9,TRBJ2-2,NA,TGTGCCAGCAGCTTAGTAGCCCCCCAAGGTGCCGGGGAGCTGTTTTTT,CASSLVAPQGAGELFF
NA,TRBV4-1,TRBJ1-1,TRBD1,TGCGCCAGCAGCCAAGATAAGGGGGCGGTCACTGAAGCTTTCTTT,CASSQDKGAVTEAFF